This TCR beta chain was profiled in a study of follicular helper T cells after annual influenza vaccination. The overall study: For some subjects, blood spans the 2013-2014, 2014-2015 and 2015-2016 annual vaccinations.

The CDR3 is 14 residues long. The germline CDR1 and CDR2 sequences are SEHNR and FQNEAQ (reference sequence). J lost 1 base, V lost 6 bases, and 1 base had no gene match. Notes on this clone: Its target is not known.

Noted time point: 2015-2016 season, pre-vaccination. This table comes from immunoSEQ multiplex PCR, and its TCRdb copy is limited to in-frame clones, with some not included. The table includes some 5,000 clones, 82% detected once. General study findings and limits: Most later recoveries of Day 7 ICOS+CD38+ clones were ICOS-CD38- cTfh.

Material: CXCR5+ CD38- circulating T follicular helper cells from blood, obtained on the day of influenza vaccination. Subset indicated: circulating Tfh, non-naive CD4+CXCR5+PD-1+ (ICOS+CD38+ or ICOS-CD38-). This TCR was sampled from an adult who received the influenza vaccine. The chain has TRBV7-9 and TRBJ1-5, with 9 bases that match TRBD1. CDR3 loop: CASRGQGSNQPQHF. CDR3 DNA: TGTGCCAGCAGGGGACAGGGAAGCAATCAGCCCCAGCATTTT.